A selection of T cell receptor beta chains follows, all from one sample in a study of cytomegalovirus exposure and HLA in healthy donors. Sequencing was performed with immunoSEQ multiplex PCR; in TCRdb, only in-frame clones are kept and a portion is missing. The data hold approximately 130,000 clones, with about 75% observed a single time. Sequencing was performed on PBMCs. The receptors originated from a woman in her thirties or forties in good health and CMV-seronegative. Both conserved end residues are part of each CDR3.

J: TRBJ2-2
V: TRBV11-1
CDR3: CASSLGDRETGELFF

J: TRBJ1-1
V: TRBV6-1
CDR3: CASSEGSGWNTEAFF

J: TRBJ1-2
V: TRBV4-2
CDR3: CASSQDGTTKNYGYTF

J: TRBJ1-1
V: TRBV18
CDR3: CASSQQNTEAFF

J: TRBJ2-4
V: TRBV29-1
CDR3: CSVEMGALTKNIQYF

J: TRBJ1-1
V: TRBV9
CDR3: CASSVDLTGEAFF

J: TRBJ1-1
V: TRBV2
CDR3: CASMGQLNTEAFF

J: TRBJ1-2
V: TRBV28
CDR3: CASSAGRGDYGYTF

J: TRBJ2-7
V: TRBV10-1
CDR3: CASRTSGETYEQYF

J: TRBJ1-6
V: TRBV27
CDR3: CASRSDLTDDSPLHF

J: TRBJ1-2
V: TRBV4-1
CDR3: CASSQDSGGGYGYTF

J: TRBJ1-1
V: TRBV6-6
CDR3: CASLTPPFSDTEAFF

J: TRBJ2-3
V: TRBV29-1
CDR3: CSVGDVGGRTDTQYF

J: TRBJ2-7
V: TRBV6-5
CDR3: CASSYQPGQGLYEQYF

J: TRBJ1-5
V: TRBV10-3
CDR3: CAISETLQGAMGQPQHF

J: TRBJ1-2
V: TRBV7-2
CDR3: CASSLDPRGGGYTF

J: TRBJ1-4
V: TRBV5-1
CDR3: CASSLAGQGGREKLFF

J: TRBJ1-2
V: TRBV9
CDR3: CASSAEGRGGTVGYTF

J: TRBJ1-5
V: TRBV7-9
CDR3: CASSDSDRRRQPQHF

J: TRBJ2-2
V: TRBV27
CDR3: CASSLSGRVGPGELFF

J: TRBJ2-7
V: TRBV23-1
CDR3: CASNSWGGNYEQYF

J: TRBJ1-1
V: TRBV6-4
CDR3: CASTQGTLLLRAFF

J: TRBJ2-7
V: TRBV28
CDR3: CASSPWGQGGEQYF

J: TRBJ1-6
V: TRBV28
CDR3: CASSFQGAAYNSPLHF

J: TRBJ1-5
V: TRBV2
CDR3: CASSDVGESGNQPQHF

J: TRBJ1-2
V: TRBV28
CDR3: CASITSVRGARGYTF

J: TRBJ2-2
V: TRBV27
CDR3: CASNPRGGETGELFF

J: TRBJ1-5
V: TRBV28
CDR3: CASSGTGGSNQPQHF

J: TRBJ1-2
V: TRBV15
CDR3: CATSSGQSYGYTF

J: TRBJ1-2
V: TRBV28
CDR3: CASSLSGAHGDNGYTF

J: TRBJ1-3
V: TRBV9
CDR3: CASSGADTIYF

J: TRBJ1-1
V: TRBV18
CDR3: CASSPGTANTEAFF

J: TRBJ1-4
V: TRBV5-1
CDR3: CASSSSGAGEKLFF

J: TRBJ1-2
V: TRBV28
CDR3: CASSFSSYGYTF

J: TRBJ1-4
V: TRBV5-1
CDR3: CASSFGQYNEKLFF

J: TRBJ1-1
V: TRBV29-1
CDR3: CSVDLRVADTEAFF

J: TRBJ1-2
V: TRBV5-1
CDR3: CASSLLDRELYGYTF

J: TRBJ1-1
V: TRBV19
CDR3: CASRRQGDTEAFF

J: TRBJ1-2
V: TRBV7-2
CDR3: CASSLQGSNYGYTF

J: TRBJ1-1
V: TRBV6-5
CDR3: CASSYSRQNLEAFF

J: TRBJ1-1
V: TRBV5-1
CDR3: CASSPVAGVNTEAFF

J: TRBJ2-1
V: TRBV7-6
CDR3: CASSPIGQGDSYNEQFF

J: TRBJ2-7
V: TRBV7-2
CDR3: CASSSQGNEQYF

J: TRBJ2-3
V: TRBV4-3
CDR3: CASSQDPPSTGTDTQYF